The rows below give T cell receptor beta chains drawn from one sample of a study of blood T cell repertoires in COVID-19. Generated by immunoSEQ multiplex PCR, the TCRdb table keeps only in-frame clones and is missing some. The data hold some 190,000 clones, with around 88% observed a single time. The sample taken for sequencing was PBMCs or T cells enriched from blood (not recorded which). Source of these receptors: a man in his forties with acute COVID-19. CDR3s include the opening cysteine and the closing phenylalanine or tryptophan. The order of the fields is CDR3 protein, CDR3 DNA, clone size, V gene, J gene, D gene. D genes are given only for firm matches. Expanded clones are given a class, and other clones once, few, many or no size at all.

cdr3_aa: CAWSPTGTTEAFF
cdr3_nt: TGTGCCTGGAGTCCGACAGGGACCACTGAAGCTTTCTTT
clone_size: -
v_call: TRBV30
j_call: TRBJ1-1
d_call: TRBD1

cdr3_aa: CAWFSFTGSPNIYF
cdr3_nt: TGTGCCTGGTTTTCTTTTACAGGCTCCCCAAACATATATTTT
clone_size: -
v_call: TRBV30
j_call: TRBJ1-3
d_call: -

cdr3_aa: CATSDPGVGSGNTIYF
cdr3_nt: TGTGCCACCAGTGATCCGGGAGTTGGCTCTGGAAACACCATATATTTT
clone_size: few
v_call: TRBV24-1
j_call: TRBJ1-3
d_call: -

cdr3_aa: CASSYSGTVGRNEQFF
cdr3_nt: TGTGCCAGCAGTTACTCCGGGACAGTGGGAAGGAATGAGCAGTTCTTC
clone_size: -
v_call: TRBV6-5
j_call: TRBJ2-1
d_call: TRBD1

cdr3_aa: CASSQEGTAPYEQYF
cdr3_nt: TGCGCCAGCAGCCAAGAGGGGACAGCCCCCTACGAGCAGTACTTC
clone_size: -
v_call: TRBV4-1
j_call: TRBJ2-7
d_call: TRBD1

cdr3_aa: CASREAGRNEQYF
cdr3_nt: TGTGCCAGCAGGGAGGCAGGAAGAAACGAGCAGTACTTC
clone_size: -
v_call: TRBV2
j_call: TRBJ2-7
d_call: -

cdr3_aa: CASSRYGQGSYEQYF
cdr3_nt: TGTGCCAGTAGTCGCTATGGACAGGGTTCCTACGAGCAGTACTTC
clone_size: once
v_call: TRBV19
j_call: TRBJ2-7
d_call: TRBD1

cdr3_aa: CAIRLAGGPGTGELFF
cdr3_nt: TGTGCCATCAGGCTAGCGGGAGGGCCCGGAACCGGGGAGCTGTTTTTT
clone_size: -
v_call: TRBV10-3
j_call: TRBJ2-2
d_call: TRBD2

cdr3_aa: CASRVATGSAFF
cdr3_nt: TGTGCCAGCAGGGTAGCTACAGGGTCGGCTTTCTTT
clone_size: -
v_call: TRBV28
j_call: TRBJ1-1
d_call: -

cdr3_aa: CASSAGTGYEQYF
cdr3_nt: TGCGCCAGCAGCGCTGGGACAGGCTACGAGCAGTACTTC
clone_size: -
v_call: TRBV10-1
j_call: TRBJ2-7
d_call: TRBD1

cdr3_aa: CASSWGLAGGFAEQFF
cdr3_nt: TGTGCCAGCAGCTGGGGACTAGCGGGAGGTTTCGCTGAGCAGTTCTTC
clone_size: -
v_call: TRBV5-6
j_call: TRBJ2-1
d_call: TRBD2

cdr3_aa: CASSYFTSVNEQFF
cdr3_nt: TGTGCCAGCAGTTACTTTACTAGCGTCAATGAGCAGTTCTTC
clone_size: once
v_call: TRBV6-5
j_call: TRBJ2-1
d_call: TRBD2

cdr3_aa: CASSLAGASYEQYF
cdr3_nt: TGTGCCAGCAGTCTAGCGGGCGCCTCCTACGAGCAGTACTTC
clone_size: -
v_call: TRBV27
j_call: TRBJ2-7
d_call: TRBD2

cdr3_aa: CASSTSGTNTGELFF
cdr3_nt: TGTGCCAGCAGTACTAGCGGGACGAACACCGGGGAGCTGTTTTTT
clone_size: -
v_call: TRBV6-4
j_call: TRBJ2-2
d_call: TRBD2

cdr3_aa: CASSPDREPEAFF
cdr3_nt: TGTGCCAGCAGCCCGGACAGGGAACCTGAAGCTTTCTTT
clone_size: once
v_call: TRBV7-6
j_call: TRBJ1-1
d_call: TRBD1

cdr3_aa: CASSFFGLNEKLFF
cdr3_nt: TGTGCCAGCAGTTTCTTTGGGCTTAATGAAAAACTGTTTTTT
clone_size: -
v_call: TRBV2
j_call: TRBJ1-4
d_call: -

cdr3_aa: CSVGTAHPKPFLGANVLTF
cdr3_nt: TGCAGCGTTGGGACAGCCCACCCGAAACCGTTCCTCGGGGCCAACGTCCTGACTTTC
clone_size: -
v_call: TRBV29-1
j_call: TRBJ2-6
d_call: -

cdr3_aa: CASSGSTGVMNTEAFF
cdr3_nt: TGTGCCAGTAGTGGATCGACAGGGGTTATGAACACTGAAGCTTTCTTT
clone_size: -
v_call: TRBV19
j_call: TRBJ1-1
d_call: TRBD1

cdr3_aa: CASVPGQGATTEAFF
cdr3_nt: TGCGCCAGCGTACCGGGACAGGGGGCCACGACCGAAGCTTTCTTT
clone_size: few
v_call: TRBV23-1
j_call: TRBJ1-1
d_call: TRBD1

cdr3_aa: CASSMTSGSYEQYF
cdr3_nt: TGTGCCAGCAGTATGACTAGCGGGAGTTACGAGCAGTACTTC
clone_size: -
v_call: TRBV6-5
j_call: TRBJ2-7
d_call: TRBD2

cdr3_aa: CASSRDRGWNEQFF
cdr3_nt: TGCGCCAGCTCTCGGGACAGGGGATGGAATGAGCAGTTCTTC
clone_size: -
v_call: TRBV5-1
j_call: TRBJ2-1
d_call: TRBD1

cdr3_aa: CASRRTGTGDTDTQYF
cdr3_nt: TGTGCCAGCAGGAGGACCGGGACAGGGGACACAGATACGCAGTATTTT
clone_size: -
v_call: TRBV4-2
j_call: TRBJ2-3
d_call: TRBD1

cdr3_aa: CAWTRLAGDGEQFF
cdr3_nt: TGTGCCTGGACTAGACTAGCGGGAGACGGTGAGCAGTTCTTC
clone_size: -
v_call: TRBV30
j_call: TRBJ2-1
d_call: TRBD2

cdr3_aa: CASNPLGGLTDTQYF
cdr3_nt: TGTGCCAGCAATCCCCTTGGCGGCTTGACAGATACGCAGTATTTT
clone_size: -
v_call: TRBV5-5
j_call: TRBJ2-3
d_call: -

cdr3_aa: CASSLLTSGAGELFF
cdr3_nt: TGCGCCAGCAGCCTCCTGACTAGCGGCGCCGGGGAGCTGTTTTTT
clone_size: -
v_call: TRBV5-1
j_call: TRBJ2-2
d_call: TRBD2

cdr3_aa: CASSSPGGGHNEQFF
cdr3_nt: TGTGCCAGCAGCTCACCTGGCGGGGGGCACAATGAGCAGTTCTTC
clone_size: -
v_call: TRBV5-4
j_call: TRBJ2-1
d_call: TRBD2

cdr3_aa: CASGQSSYNSPLHF
cdr3_nt: TGTGCCAGTGGACAGAGCTCCTATAATTCACCCCTCCACTTT
clone_size: once
v_call: TRBV19
j_call: TRBJ1-6
d_call: -

cdr3_aa: CAISDRQMARDRGDVWAFF
cdr3_nt: TGTGCCATCAGTGATAGGCAGATGGCAAGGGACAGGGGCGATGTTTGGGCTTTCTTT
clone_size: -
v_call: TRBV10-3
j_call: TRBJ1-1
d_call: TRBD1

cdr3_aa: CASSPGGLYEQYF
cdr3_nt: TGTGCCAGCAGTCCCGGGGGACTATACGAGCAGTACTTC
clone_size: -
v_call: TRBV28
j_call: TRBJ2-7
d_call: TRBD2

cdr3_aa: CASSIRPGTDGNSPLHF
cdr3_nt: TGCGCCAGCAGCATCCGACCTGGGACAGATGGTAATTCACCCCTCCACTTT
clone_size: -
v_call: TRBV5-1
j_call: TRBJ1-6
d_call: TRBD1

cdr3_aa: CASSQDRGSYEQYF
cdr3_nt: TGCGCCAGCAGCCAAGACCGGGGGAGCTACGAGCAGTACTTC
clone_size: -
v_call: TRBV4-3
j_call: TRBJ2-7
d_call: -

cdr3_aa: CASSPQGGVEAFF
cdr3_nt: TGTGCCAGCAGCCCCCAGGGAGGGGTTGAAGCTTTCTTT
clone_size: few
v_call: TRBV13
j_call: TRBJ1-1
d_call: -

cdr3_aa: CASSIPRGAEKLFF
cdr3_nt: TGTGCCAGCAGCATCCCCCGGGGGGCTGAAAAACTGTTTTTT
clone_size: -
v_call: TRBV28
j_call: TRBJ1-4
d_call: -

cdr3_aa: CASSSLAGAPDTQYF
cdr3_nt: TGTGCCAGCAGCTCTTTAGCGGGAGCCCCCGATACGCAGTATTTT
clone_size: once
v_call: TRBV7-2
j_call: TRBJ2-3
d_call: TRBD2

cdr3_aa: CASSRRGEPNQPQHF
cdr3_nt: TGCGCCAGCAGCCGTCGGGGTGAACCTAATCAGCCCCAGCATTTT
clone_size: -
v_call: TRBV5-1
j_call: TRBJ1-5
d_call: -

cdr3_aa: CASSLDSRDRVSGNTIYF
cdr3_nt: TGTGCCAGCAGCTTAGACTCCCGGGACAGAGTCTCTGGAAACACCATATATTTT
clone_size: -
v_call: TRBV7-9
j_call: TRBJ1-3
d_call: TRBD1

cdr3_aa: CASIPSGSYNSPLHF
cdr3_nt: TGTGCCAGCATCCCAAGCGGCTCCTATAATTCACCCCTCCACTTT
clone_size: few
v_call: TRBV28
j_call: TRBJ1-6
d_call: -

cdr3_aa: CASSRTGSNEKLFF
cdr3_nt: TGTGCCAGCAGTAGGACAGGTAGTAATGAAAAACTGTTTTTT
clone_size: -
v_call: TRBV25-1
j_call: TRBJ1-4
d_call: TRBD1

cdr3_aa: CASSPRELRETQYF
cdr3_nt: TGTGCCAGCAGCCCGAGGGAGCTCCGAGAGACCCAGTACTTC
clone_size: few
v_call: TRBV3-1/TRBV3-2
j_call: TRBJ2-5
d_call: -

cdr3_aa: CASSLTSGTSGMGEQFF
cdr3_nt: TGTGCCAGCAGCTTAACGTCCGGGACTAGCGGGATGGGGGAGCAGTTCTTC
clone_size: -
v_call: TRBV11-2
j_call: TRBJ2-1
d_call: TRBD2

cdr3_aa: CASSRTSGRALGETQYF
cdr3_nt: TGTGCCAGCAGCCGTACTAGCGGGAGGGCCCTCGGGGAGACCCAGTACTTC
clone_size: -
v_call: TRBV3-1/TRBV3-2
j_call: TRBJ2-5
d_call: TRBD2

cdr3_aa: CASSLDGGNSPLHF
cdr3_nt: TGTGCCAGCAGCTTAGATGGCGGTAATTCACCCCTCCACTTT
clone_size: few
v_call: TRBV7-6
j_call: TRBJ1-6
d_call: -

cdr3_aa: CASNRPGLAGGPVYNEQFF
cdr3_nt: TGTGCCAGTAATAGACCGGGACTAGCGGGAGGGCCGGTCTACAATGAGCAGTTCTTC
clone_size: -
v_call: TRBV19
j_call: TRBJ2-1
d_call: TRBD2

cdr3_aa: CASSATGDGDQPQHF
cdr3_nt: TGTGCCAGCAGCGCGACAGGTGACGGGGATCAGCCCCAGCATTTT
clone_size: -
v_call: TRBV9
j_call: TRBJ1-5
d_call: -

cdr3_aa: CAWSWGDGGGYTF
cdr3_nt: TGTGCCTGGAGTTGGGGGGATGGGGGAGGCTACACCTTC
clone_size: -
v_call: TRBV30
j_call: TRBJ1-2
d_call: -

cdr3_aa: CASSPGGPYNEQFF
cdr3_nt: TGTGCCAGCAGTCCGGGGGGGCCCTACAATGAGCAGTTCTTC
clone_size: -
v_call: TRBV27
j_call: TRBJ2-1
d_call: TRBD2

cdr3_aa: CASSTTGKESFF
cdr3_nt: TGTGCCAGCAGCACAACAGGGAAAGAATCTTTCTTT
clone_size: once
v_call: TRBV6-5
j_call: TRBJ1-1
d_call: -

cdr3_aa: CASSTPGWAQYNEQFF
cdr3_nt: TGTGCCAGTAGTACCCCGGGGTGGGCTCAGTACAATGAGCAGTTCTTC
clone_size: -
v_call: TRBV19
j_call: TRBJ2-1
d_call: -

cdr3_aa: CASSGGNREQYF
cdr3_nt: TGTGCCAGCAGCGGGGGGAATCGCGAGCAGTACTTC
clone_size: -
v_call: TRBV7-9
j_call: TRBJ2-7
d_call: -

cdr3_aa: CASSLSRDTQYF
cdr3_nt: TGCGCCAGCAGCTTAAGCCGAGATACGCAGTATTTT
clone_size: few
v_call: TRBV5-1
j_call: TRBJ2-3
d_call: -

cdr3_aa: CASRSGTGVFDSPLHF
cdr3_nt: TGTGCCAGCAGGTCCGGGACAGGCGTTTTCGATTCACCCCTCCACTTT
clone_size: -
v_call: TRBV2
j_call: TRBJ1-6
d_call: TRBD1

cdr3_aa: CASSSTSGSYEQYF
cdr3_nt: TGTGCCAGCAGCTCGACTAGCGGGAGTTACGAGCAGTACTTC
clone_size: -
v_call: TRBV3-1/TRBV3-2
j_call: TRBJ2-7
d_call: TRBD2

cdr3_aa: CASSSSTHRGVGGHEQYF
cdr3_nt: TGTGCCAGCAGCTCATCTACCCACAGGGGCGTCGGGGGCCACGAGCAGTACTTC
clone_size: -
v_call: TRBV11-2
j_call: TRBJ2-7
d_call: -